The clone carrying this TCR beta chain was counted a few times. Antigen specificity is unknown. This sample was included in a study of beta chain features in type 1 diabetes. Regarding the study as a whole: For Type 1 diabetes patients, all four CD4+ subsets carried TCRB CDR3s that were moderately but significantly shorter.

All of the isolated RNA was reverse transcribed, so expressed TCRB transcripts were sequenced. Sequenced by immunoSEQ multiplex PCR; TCRdb stores in-frame clones only, minus some. The table includes 130,000 or so clones, about 10% detected once. CDR3 length: 13 residues. V was pared by 6 bases and J by 9 bases, with 8 bases of the junction left unmatched. Germline V CDR1 and CDR2: SNHLY, FYNNEI. This chain connects TRBV2 to TRBJ2-1; 7 nucleotides line up with TRBD1. Sample: central memory CD4+ T cells from blood. This receptor was identified in a young man with type 1 diabetes. This CDR3 is CASSGTAPSEQFF. The CDR3 nucleotides read TGTGCCAGCAGCGGGACAGCACCTAGTGAGCAGTTCTTC.